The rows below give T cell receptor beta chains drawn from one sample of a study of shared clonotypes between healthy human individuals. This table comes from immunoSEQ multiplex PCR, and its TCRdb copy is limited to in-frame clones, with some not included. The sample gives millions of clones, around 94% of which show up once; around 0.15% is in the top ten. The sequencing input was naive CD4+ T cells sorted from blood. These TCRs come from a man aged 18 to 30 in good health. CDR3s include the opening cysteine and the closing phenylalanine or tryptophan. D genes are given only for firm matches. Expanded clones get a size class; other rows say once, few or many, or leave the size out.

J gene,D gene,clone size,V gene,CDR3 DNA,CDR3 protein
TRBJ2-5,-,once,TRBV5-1,TGCGCCAGCAGCTTAGAGAACACCTTACAAGAGACCCAGTACTTC,CASSLENTLQETQYF
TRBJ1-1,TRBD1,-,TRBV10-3,TGTGCCATCAGCACCGGGACAGGGAGCGAAGCTTTCTTT,CAISTGTGSEAFF
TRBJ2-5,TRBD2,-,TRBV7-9,TGTGCCAGCAGCGAGCGGGGGGAAACGGGAGAGACCCAGTACTTC,CASSERGETGETQYF
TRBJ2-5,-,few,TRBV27,TGTGCCAGCAGGATAGGGGGGATGTTGGAGACCCAGTACTTC,CASRIGGMLETQYF
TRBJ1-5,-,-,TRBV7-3,TGTGCCAGCAGCCCGATACACCCGGGCGGGACACGTATTAGCAATCAGCCCCAGCATTTT,CASSPIHPGGTRISNQPQHF
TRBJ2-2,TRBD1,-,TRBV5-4,TGTGCCAGCAGCCGGGACAGGGGCGACACCGGGGAGCTGTTTTTT,CASSRDRGDTGELFF
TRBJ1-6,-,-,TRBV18,TGTGCCAGCTCACCAGCGCAGGGCGGGAATTCACCCCTCCACTTT,CASSPAQGGNSPLHF
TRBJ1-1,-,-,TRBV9,TGTGCCAGCAGCGTAGTGTCAGGGAGTGAAGCTTTCTTT,CASSVVSGSEAFF
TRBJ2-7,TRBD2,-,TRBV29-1,TGCAGCGTTGATAAGCGGGAGGGCCGGAACGAGCAGTACTTC,CSVDKREGRNEQYF
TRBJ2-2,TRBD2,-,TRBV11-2,TGTGCCAGCAGCTTAGTTAGCGGGAGCCTAAACACCGGGGAGCTGTTTTTT,CASSLVSGSLNTGELFF
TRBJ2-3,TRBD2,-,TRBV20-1,TGCAGTGCAGAAGCGGGAGCTACGCAGTATTTT,CSAEAGATQYF
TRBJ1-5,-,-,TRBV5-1,TGCGCCAGCAGCTTGGACGGGCTGACAGTAGGGGAACAGCCCCAGCATTTT,CASSLDGLTVGEQPQHF
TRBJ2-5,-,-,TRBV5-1,TGCGCCAGCAGCTTGTCGGCGGGCGGTGGAGAGACCCAGTACTTC,CASSLSAGGGETQYF
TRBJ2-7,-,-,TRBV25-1,TGTGCCAGCAGTGAATATCGCAGTGAGGTCGAGCAGTACTTC,CASSEYRSEVEQYF
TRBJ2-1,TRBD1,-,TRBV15,TGTGCCACCAGCAGGGAAACAGGGGGGCAGTTCTTC,CATSRETGGQFF
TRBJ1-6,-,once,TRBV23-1,TGCGCCAGCAGTCCACACAGATATTCACCCCTCCACTTT,CASSPHRYSPLHF
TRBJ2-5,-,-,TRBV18,TGTGCCAGCTCACCGCCGAAAGAAGAGACCCAGTACTTC,CASSPPKEETQYF
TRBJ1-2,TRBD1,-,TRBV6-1,TGTGCCAGCATCGGGACAGCCTCCTATGAAGGCTACACCTTC,CASIGTASYEGYTF
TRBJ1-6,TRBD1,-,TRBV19,TGTGCCAGTAGAGGGACAGGGTCCTATAATTCACCCCTCCACTTT,CASRGTGSYNSPLHF
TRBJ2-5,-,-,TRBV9,TGTGCCAGCAGCGTGTCTGTCGGGGGTGGAGAGACCCAGTACTTC,CASSVSVGGGETQYF
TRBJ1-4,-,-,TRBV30,TGTGCCTGCTCAGGGAACGCGATTAATGAAAAACTGTTTTTT,CACSGNAINEKLFF
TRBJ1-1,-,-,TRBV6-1,TGTGCCGGCGGTGCGGTGCCTGTACAGGGGAACACTGAAGCTTTCTTT,CAGGAVPVQGNTEAFF
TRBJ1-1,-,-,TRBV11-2,TGTGCCAGCAGCTTAGCTGCCAACAGAAACACTGAAGCTTTCTTT,CASSLAANRNTEAFF
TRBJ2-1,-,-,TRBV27,TGTGCCAGCAGTTTAGGATCCGGGGAACCGACCTACAATGAGCAGTTCTTC,CASSLGSGEPTYNEQFF
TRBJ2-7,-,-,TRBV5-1,TGCGCCAGCAGCTTGGTAGGTGACGGCAACTACGAGCAGTACTTC,CASSLVGDGNYEQYF
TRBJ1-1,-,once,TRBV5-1,TGCGCCAGTCTTCCCGGACCCGGGAACACTGAAGCTTTCTTT,CASLPGPGNTEAFF
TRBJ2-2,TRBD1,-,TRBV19,TGTGCCAGTAGTATAGCACAGGGGGCCGGGGAGCTGTTTTTT,CASSIAQGAGELFF
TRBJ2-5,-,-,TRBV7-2,TGTGCCAGCAGCTTAATCGGCCTGGGGGGCGTAGAGACCCAGTACTTC,CASSLIGLGGVETQYF
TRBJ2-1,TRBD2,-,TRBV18,TGTGCCAGCTCACTCGGGACTAGCGGGAACAATGAGCAGTTCTTC,CASSLGTSGNNEQFF
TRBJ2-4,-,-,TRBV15,TGTGCCACCAGCAGAGAAACAGGGCTAGCCAAAAACATTCAGTACTTC,CATSRETGLAKNIQYF
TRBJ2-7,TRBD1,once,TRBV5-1,TGCGCCAGCAGCTTGGGGACAGGGGGCACTTACGAGCAGTACTTC,CASSLGTGGTYEQYF
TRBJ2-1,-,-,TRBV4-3,TGCGCCAGCAGCCCAAAGTTGAGCGGATACAATGAGCAGTTCTTC,CASSPKLSGYNEQFF
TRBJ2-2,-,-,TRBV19,TGTGCCAGCTGTGGGACCGTTAACACCGGGGAGCTGTTTTTT,CASCGTVNTGELFF
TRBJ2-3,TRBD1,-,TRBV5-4,TGTGCCAGCAGCGGGCGGACAGGCGGCACAGATACGCAGTATTTT,CASSGRTGGTDTQYF
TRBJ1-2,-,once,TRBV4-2,TGTGCCAGCAGCCTAAGCGGTACAGGATTTAACTATGGCTACACCTTC,CASSLSGTGFNYGYTF
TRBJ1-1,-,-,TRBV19,TGTGCCAGTAGTCAGGGATTCCGGGACACTGAAGCTTTCTTT,CASSQGFRDTEAFF
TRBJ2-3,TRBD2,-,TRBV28,TGTGCCAGCAGTCCCATCGGGGGCGGGGGGACAGATACGCAGTATTTT,CASSPIGGGGTDTQYF
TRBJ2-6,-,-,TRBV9,TGTGCCAGCCGCGATGGGGCCTCTGGGGCCAACGTCCTGACTTTC,CASRDGASGANVLTF
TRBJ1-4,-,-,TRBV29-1,TGCAGCGTTGGACAGGAAAAACTGTTTTTT,CSVGQEKLFF
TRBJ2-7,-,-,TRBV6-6,TGTGCCAGCAGCCTTTGGGCGGAGAACTACGAGCAGTACTTC,CASSLWAENYEQYF
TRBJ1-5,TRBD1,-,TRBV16,TGTGCCAGCAGCCAATCGAGGGACAGGGGAAAACGTCAGCCCCAGCATTTT,CASSQSRDRGKRQPQHF